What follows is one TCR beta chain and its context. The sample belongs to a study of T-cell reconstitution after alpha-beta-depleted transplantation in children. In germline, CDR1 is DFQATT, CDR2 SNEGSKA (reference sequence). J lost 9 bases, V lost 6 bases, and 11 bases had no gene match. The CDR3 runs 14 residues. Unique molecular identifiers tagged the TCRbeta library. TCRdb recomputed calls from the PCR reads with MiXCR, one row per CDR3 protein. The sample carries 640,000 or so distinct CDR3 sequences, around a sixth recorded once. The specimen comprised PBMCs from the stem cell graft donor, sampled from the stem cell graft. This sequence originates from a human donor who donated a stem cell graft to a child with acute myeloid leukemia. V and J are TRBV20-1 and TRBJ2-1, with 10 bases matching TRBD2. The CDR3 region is CSAPAGGPLGEQFF. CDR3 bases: TGCAGTGCCCCAGCGGGGGGGCCCTTGGGTGAGCAGTTCTTC.